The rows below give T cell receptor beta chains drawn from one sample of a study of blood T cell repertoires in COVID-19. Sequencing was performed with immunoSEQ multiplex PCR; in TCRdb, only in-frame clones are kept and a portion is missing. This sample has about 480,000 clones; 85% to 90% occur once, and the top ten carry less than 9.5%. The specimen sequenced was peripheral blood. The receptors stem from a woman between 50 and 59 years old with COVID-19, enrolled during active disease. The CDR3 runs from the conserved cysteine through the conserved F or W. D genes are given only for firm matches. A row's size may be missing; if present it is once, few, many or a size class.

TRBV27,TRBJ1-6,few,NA,TGTGCCAGCAGTTTACAGGGAATTAATTCACCCCTCCACTTT,CASSLQGINSPLHF
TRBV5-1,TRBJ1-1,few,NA,TGCGCCAGCAGCTGGGGGGAACGGAACACTGAAGCTTTCTTT,CASSWGERNTEAFF
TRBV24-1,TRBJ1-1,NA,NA,TGTGCCACCAGTTATGCAGGTGAAGCTTTCTTT,CATSYAGEAFF
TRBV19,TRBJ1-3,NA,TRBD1,TGTGCCAGTAGTAAAAAGACAGGGGCGAGCTCTGGAAACACCATATATTTT,CASSKKTGASSGNTIYF
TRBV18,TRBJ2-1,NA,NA,TGTGCCAGCTCACCTGATTGGGGGGGCCGCTCTGAGCAGTTCTTC,CASSPDWGGRSEQFF
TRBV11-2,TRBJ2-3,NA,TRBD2,TGTGCCAGCAGCTGGCCCCGGGGGACTAGCTTTGAGACAGATACGCAGTATTTT,CASSWPRGTSFETDTQYF
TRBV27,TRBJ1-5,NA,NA,TGTGCCAGCAGCTCAGGACAGAATGGTCAGCCCCAGCATTTT,CASSSGQNGQPQHF
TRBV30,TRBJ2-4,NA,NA,TGTGCCTGGAGGCGTCCTCTGGCCGGGACACCCAAAAACATTCAGTACTTC,CAWRRPLAGTPKNIQYF
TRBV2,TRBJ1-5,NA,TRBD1,TGTGCCAGCAGGGGAGGACAGGGAAATCAGCCCCAGCATTTT,CASRGGQGNQPQHF
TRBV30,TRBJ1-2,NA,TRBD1,TGTGCCTGGTTGCGAGGGACAGCTTCTTCCTACACCTTC,CAWLRGTASSYTF
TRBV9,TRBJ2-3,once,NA,TGTGCCAGCAGCCCCGGGCAGGGGAGCACAGATACGCAGTATTTT,CASSPGQGSTDTQYF
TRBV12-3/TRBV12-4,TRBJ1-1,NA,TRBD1,TGTGCCAGCAGTGGGACAGGCACTGAAGCTTTCTTT,CASSGTGTEAFF
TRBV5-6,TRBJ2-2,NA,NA,TGTGCCAGCAGCTTCCGACATCGCACCGGGGAGCTGTTTTTT,CASSFRHRTGELFF
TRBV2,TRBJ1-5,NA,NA,TGTGCCAGCAGTGACGGAGGTAGTCAGCCCCAGCATTTT,CASSDGGSQPQHF
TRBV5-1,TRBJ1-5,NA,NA,TGCGCCAGCAGCTTGGACGCCCGACAATCTCAGCCCCAGCATTTT,CASSLDARQSQPQHF
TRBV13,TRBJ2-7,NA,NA,TGTGCCAGCAGCTTAAGGGGTAAGGTCCCCTTGGACTCCTACGAGCAGTACTTC,CASSLRGKVPLDSYEQYF
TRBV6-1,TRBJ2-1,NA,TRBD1,TGTGCCAGCAGTGAACTGACAGGGGGATACAATGAGCAGTTCTTC,CASSELTGGYNEQFF
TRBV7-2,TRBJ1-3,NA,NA,TGTGCCAGCAGCTGGGGACTGTTCTCTGGAAACACCATATATTTT,CASSWGLFSGNTIYF
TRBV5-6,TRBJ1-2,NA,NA,TGTGCCAGCAGCTTGTTTAGACAGACTCATAACTATGGCTACACCTTC,CASSLFRQTHNYGYTF
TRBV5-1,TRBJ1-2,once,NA,TGCGCCAGCAGCTCCACAGTAAACTATGGCTACACCTTC,CASSSTVNYGYTF
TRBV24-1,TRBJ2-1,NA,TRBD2,TGTGCCACCTCGACTAGCGGGTCCTACAATGAGCAGTTCTTC,CATSTSGSYNEQFF
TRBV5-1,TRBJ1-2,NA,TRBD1,TGCGCCAGCAGCTCGCAGGGGGCCGGTAGGGATGGCTACACCTTC,CASSSQGAGRDGYTF
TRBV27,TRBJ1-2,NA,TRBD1,TGTGCCAGCAGCCTGGGGCGTGGGCAGGGGGACTATGGCTACACCTTC,CASSLGRGQGDYGYTF
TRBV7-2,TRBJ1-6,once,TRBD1,TGTGCCAGCAGCATACAGGGGTATGGTAATTCACCCCTCCACTTT,CASSIQGYGNSPLHF
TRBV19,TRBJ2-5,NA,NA,TGTGCCAGTAGTCCGCGGGGACAGCAAGAGACCCAGTACTTC,CASSPRGQQETQYF
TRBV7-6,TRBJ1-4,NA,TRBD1,TGTGCCAGCAGCTTAAAGGGACAGGGTATTTATGAAAAACTGTTTTTT,CASSLKGQGIYEKLFF
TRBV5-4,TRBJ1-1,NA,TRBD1,TGTGCCGTAGCCTGGGGGACAGGGTCACCCCGTGAAGCTTTCTTT,CAVAWGTGSPREAFF
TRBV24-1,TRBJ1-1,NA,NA,TGTGCCACCACGGGGTCTTCTTACCATACGGACACTGAAGCTTTCTTT,CATTGSSYHTDTEAFF
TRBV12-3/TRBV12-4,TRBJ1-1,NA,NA,TGTGCCAGCGGTCGCTTGGCAAACACTGAAGCTTTCTTT,CASGRLANTEAFF
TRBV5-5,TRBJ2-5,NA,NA,TGTGCCAGCAGCTTTGGGAGCGAGACCCAGTACTTC,CASSFGSETQYF
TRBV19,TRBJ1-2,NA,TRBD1,TGTGCCAGTAGTGGCCACAGGGGATCGGGTGGCTACACCTTC,CASSGHRGSGGYTF
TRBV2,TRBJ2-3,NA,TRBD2,TGTGCCAGCAGGTCTAGCGGGGGGGAGCGTGATACGCAGTATTTT,CASRSSGGERDTQYF
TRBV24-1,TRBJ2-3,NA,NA,TGTGCCACCAGTGACTTTCATGGCCCAGATACGCAGTATTTT,CATSDFHGPDTQYF
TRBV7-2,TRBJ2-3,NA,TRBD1,TGTGCCAGCAGCTTCGGATCGCCAGGGGGCGTAGCTACGCAGTATTTT,CASSFGSPGGVATQYF
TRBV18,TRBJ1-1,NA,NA,TGTGCCAGCTCACAGGGGGACACTGAAGCTTTCTTT,CASSQGDTEAFF
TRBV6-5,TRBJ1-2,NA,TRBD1,TGTGCCAGCAGTTACACACAGGGGTCCTATGGCTACACCTTC,CASSYTQGSYGYTF
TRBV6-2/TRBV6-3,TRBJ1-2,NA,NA,TGTGCCAGCAGTTCCTCAATTCACCAGTTTTCACGGGATGGCTACACCTTC,CASSSSIHQFSRDGYTF